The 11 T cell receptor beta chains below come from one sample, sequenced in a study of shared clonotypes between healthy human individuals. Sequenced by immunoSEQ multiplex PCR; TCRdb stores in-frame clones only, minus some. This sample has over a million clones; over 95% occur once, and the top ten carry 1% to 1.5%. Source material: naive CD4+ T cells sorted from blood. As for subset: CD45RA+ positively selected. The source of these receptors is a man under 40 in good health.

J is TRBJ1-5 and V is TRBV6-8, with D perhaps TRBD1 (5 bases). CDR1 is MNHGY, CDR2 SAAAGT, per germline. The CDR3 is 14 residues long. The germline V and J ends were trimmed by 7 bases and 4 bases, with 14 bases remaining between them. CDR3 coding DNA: TGTGCCAGCACCCTGGGACCGACAAATCAGCCCCAGCATTTT. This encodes CASTLGPTNQPQHF.

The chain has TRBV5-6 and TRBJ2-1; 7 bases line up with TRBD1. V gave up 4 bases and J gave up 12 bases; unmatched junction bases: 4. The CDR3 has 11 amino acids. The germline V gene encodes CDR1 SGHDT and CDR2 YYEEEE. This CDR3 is CASSIQGRQFF. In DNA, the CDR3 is TGTGCCAGCAGCATACAGGGGAGGCAGTTCTTC. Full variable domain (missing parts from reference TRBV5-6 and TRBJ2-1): DAGVTQSPTHLIKTRGQQVTLRCSPKSGHDTVSWYQQALGQGPQFIFQYYEEEERQRGNFPDRFSGHQFPNYSSELNVNALLLGDSALYLCASSIQGRQFFGPGTRLTVL.

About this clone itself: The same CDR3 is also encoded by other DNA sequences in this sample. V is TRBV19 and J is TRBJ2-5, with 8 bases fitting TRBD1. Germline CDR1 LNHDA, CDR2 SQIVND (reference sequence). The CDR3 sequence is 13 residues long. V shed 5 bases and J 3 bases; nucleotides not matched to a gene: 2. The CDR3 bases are TGTGCCAGTAGTTCGGACAGGGAAGAGACCCAGTACTTC. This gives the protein CASSSDREETQYF.

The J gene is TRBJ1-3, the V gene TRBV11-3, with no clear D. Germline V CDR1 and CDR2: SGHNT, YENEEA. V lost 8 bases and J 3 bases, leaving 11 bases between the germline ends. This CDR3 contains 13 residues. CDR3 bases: TGTGCCAGCGCCTCGCCCAGTGGAAACACCATATATTTT. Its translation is CASASPSGNTIYF.

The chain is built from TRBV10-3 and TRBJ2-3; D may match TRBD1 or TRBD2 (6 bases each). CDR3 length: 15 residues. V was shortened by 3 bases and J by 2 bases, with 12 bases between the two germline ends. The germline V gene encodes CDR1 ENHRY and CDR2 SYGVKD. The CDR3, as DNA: TGTGCCATCAGTGAAGGGGGAGGTGCCACAGATACGCAGTATTTT. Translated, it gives CAISEGGGATDTQYF.

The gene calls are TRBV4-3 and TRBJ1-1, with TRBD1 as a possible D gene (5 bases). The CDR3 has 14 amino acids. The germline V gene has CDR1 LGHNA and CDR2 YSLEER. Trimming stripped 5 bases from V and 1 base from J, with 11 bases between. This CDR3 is CASSYQQENTEAFF. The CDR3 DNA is TGCGCCAGCAGCTACCAACAGGAGAACACTGAAGCTTTCTTT.

CDR3 region: CASSLVERGNEQFF. CDR3 bases: TGTGCCAGCAGTTTAGTGGAGAGGGGCAATGAGCAGTTCTTC. The chain recombines TRBV28 with TRBJ2-1, with D perhaps being TRBD1 or TRBD2 (5 bases each). The V end lost 2 bases, the J end lost 6 bases, and 11 bases lay between the germline ends. The CDR3 extends over 14 amino acids. Germline values: CDR1 MDHEN, CDR2 SYDVKM.

The CDR3 spells CASSIWGTQYF. CDR3 bases: TGTGCCAGTAGTATTTGGGGGACCCAGTACTTC. The chain uses TRBV19 and TRBJ2-5, with D hard to call. The germline CDR1 and CDR2 sequences are LNHDA and SQIVND (reference sequence). The V end was cut by 3 bases, the J end by 7 bases, with 6 bases between. The CDR3 runs 11 residues. Full variable domain (rest looked up from reference TRBV19 and TRBJ2-5): DGGITQSPKYLFRKEGQNVTLSCEQNLNHDAMYWYRQDPGQGLRLIYYSQIVNDFQKGDIAEGYSVSREKKESFPLTVTSAQKNPTAFYLCASSIWGTQYFGPGTRLLVL.

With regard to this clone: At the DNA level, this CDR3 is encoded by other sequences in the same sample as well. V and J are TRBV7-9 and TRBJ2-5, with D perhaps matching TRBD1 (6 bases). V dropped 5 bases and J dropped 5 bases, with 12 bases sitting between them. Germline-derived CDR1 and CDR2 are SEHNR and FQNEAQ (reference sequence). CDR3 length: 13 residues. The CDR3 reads CASSPDSQETQYF. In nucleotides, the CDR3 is TGTGCCAGCAGCCCGGACAGTCAGGAGACCCAGTACTTC.

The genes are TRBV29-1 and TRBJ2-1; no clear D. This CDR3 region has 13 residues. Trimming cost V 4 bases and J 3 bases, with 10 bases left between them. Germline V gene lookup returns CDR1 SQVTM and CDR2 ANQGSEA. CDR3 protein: CSVAPKLYNEQFF. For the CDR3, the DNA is TGCAGCGTTGCCCCGAAACTCTACAATGAGCAGTTCTTC.

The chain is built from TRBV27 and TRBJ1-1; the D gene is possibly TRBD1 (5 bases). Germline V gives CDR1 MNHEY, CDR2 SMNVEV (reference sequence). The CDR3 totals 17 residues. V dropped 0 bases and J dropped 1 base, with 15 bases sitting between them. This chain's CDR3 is CASSLSRAGSRNTEAFF. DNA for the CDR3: TGTGCCAGCAGTTTATCGAGGGCAGGGAGTAGGAACACTGAAGCTTTCTTT.